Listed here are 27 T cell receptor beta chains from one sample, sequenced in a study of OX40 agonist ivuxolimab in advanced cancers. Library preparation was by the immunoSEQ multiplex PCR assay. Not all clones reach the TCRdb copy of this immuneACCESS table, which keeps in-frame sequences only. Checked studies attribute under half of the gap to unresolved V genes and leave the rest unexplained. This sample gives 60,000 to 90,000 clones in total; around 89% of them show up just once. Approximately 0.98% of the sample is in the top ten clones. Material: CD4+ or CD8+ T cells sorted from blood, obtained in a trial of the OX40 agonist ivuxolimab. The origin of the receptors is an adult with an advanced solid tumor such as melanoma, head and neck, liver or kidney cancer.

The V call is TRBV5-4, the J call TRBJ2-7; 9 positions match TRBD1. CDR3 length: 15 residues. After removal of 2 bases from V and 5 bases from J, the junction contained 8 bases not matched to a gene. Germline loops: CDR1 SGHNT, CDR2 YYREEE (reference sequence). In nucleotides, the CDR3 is TGTGCCAGCAGCTTACTGGGACAGGGTCTGCACGAGCAGTACTTC. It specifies CASSLLGQGLHEQYF.

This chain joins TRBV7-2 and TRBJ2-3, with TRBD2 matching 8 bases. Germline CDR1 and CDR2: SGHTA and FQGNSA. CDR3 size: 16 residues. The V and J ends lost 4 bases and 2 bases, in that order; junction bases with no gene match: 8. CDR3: CASSWRIAGSTDTQYF. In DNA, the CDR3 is TGTGCCAGCAGCTGGCGAATAGCGGGGTCCACAGATACGCAGTATTTT. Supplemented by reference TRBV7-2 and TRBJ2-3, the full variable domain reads GAGVSQSPSNKVTEKGKDVELRCDPISGHTALYWYRQSLGQGLEFLIYFQGNSAPDKSGLPSDRFSAERTGGSVSTLTIQRTQQEDSAVYLCASSWRIAGSTDTQYFGPGTRLTVL.

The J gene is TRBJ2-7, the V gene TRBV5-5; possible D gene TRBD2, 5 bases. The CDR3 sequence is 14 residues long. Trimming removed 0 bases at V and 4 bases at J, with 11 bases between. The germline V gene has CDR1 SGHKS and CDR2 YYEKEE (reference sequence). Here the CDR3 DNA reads TGTGCCAGCAGCTTGGGGCGGGTAGGTTACGAGCAGTACTTC. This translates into CASSLGRVGYEQYF. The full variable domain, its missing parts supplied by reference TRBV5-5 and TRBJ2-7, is DAGVTQSPTHLIKTRGQQVTLRCSPISGHKSVSWYQQVLGQGPQFIFQYYEKEERGRGNFPDRFSARQFPNYSSELNVNALLLGDSALYLCASSLGRVGYEQYFGPGTRLTVT.

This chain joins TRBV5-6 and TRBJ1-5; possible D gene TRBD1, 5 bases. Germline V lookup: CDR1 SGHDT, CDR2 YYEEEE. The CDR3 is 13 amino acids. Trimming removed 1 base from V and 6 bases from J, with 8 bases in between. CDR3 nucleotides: TGTGCCAGCAGCTTGCAGGGTGCTCAGCCCCAGCATTTT. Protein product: CASSLQGAQPQHF.

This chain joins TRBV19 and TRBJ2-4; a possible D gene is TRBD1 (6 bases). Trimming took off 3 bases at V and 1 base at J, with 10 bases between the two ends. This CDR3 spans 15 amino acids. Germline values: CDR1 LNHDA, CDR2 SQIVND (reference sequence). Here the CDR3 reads CASSIVQGAKNIQYF. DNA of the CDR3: TGTGCCAGTAGTATTGTTCAGGGGGCCAAAAACATTCAGTACTTC.

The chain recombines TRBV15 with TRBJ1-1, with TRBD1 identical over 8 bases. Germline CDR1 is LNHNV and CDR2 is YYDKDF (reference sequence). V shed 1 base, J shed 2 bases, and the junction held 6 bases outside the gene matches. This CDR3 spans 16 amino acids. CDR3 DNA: TGTGCCACCAGCAGAGCCGGGACAGGAGTTAACACTGAAGCTTTCTTT. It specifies CATSRAGTGVNTEAFF. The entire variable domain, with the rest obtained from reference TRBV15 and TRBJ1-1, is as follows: DAMVIQNPRYQVTQFGKPVTLSCSQTLNHNVMYWYQQKSSQAPKLLFHYYDKDFNNEADTPDNFQSRRPNTSFCFLDIRSPGLGDTAMYLCATSRAGTGVNTEAFFGQGTRLTVV.

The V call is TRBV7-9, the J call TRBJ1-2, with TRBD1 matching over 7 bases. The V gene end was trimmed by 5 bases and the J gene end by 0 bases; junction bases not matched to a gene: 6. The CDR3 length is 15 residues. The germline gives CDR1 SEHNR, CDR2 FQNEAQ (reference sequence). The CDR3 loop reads CASSQGTAANYGYTF. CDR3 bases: TGTGCCAGCAGCCAAGGGACAGCTGCTAACTATGGCTACACCTTC.

CDR3 loop: CASSRGQGKGYTF. CDR3 nucleotide sequence: TGTGCCAGCAGCCGAGGACAGGGAAAAGGCTACACCTTC. The genes are TRBV28 and TRBJ1-2; TRBD1 matches 8 bases. With 6 bases clipped from V and 8 bases from J, the junction kept 8 bases outside the gene matches. The CDR3 extends over 13 amino acids. The germline V gene encodes CDR1 MDHEN and CDR2 SYDVKM.

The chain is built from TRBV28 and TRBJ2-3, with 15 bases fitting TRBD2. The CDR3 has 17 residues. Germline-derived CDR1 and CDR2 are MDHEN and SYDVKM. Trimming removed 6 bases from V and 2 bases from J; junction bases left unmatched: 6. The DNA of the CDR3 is TGTGCCAGCAGCGCCGGACTAGCGGGAGGGGTCACAGATACGCAGTATTTT. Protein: CASSAGLAGGVTDTQYF.

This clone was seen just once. CDR3 sequence reads: CAGTSGFSSYEQYF. For the CDR3, the DNA is TGTGCCGGGACTAGCGGGTTTAGCTCCTACGAGCAGTACTTC. This chain links TRBV19 with TRBJ2-7; 12 nucleotides align to TRBD2. CDR1 is LNHDA and CDR2 is SQIVND in the germline V gene (reference sequence). The CDR3 loop spans 14 amino acids. Germline trimming cut 11 bases from V and 0 bases from J; bases unmatched to any gene: 5.

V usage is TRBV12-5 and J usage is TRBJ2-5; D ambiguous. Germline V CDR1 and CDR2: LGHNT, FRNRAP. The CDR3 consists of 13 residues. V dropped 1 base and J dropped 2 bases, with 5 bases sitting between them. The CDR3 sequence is CASGLGYQETQYF. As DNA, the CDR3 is TGTGCTAGTGGTTTGGGGTATCAAGAGACCCAGTACTTC.

The chain's CDR3 is CASRTGPVIYYEQYF. CDR3 coding DNA: TGTGCCAGTCGGACCGGACCCGTAATTTACTACGAGCAGTACTTC. This chain links TRBV6-1 with TRBJ2-7, with D hard to call. The CDR3 is 15 amino acids. The germline V gene encodes CDR1 MNHNS and CDR2 SASEGT. The ends were cut back, 9 bases at V and 3 bases at J, with 21 bases in the middle.

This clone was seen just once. In nucleotides, the CDR3 is TGTGCCAGCAGCCTGGGACAGGAAGGCCCAGATACGCAGTATTTT. This sequence encodes CASSLGQEGPDTQYF. This chain joins TRBV11-3 and TRBJ2-3, with TRBD1 matching 8 bases. The V gene end was trimmed by 5 bases and the J gene end by 4 bases; junction bases not matched to a gene: 8. Germline values: CDR1 SGHNT, CDR2 YENEEA. CDR3 length: 15 residues.

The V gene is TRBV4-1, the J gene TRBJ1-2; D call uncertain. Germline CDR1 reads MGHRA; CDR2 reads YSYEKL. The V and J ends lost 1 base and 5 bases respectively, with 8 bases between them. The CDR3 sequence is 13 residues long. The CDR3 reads CASSQGDGYGYTF. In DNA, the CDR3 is TGCGCCAGCAGCCAAGGAGATGGGTATGGCTACACCTTC.

This CDR3 is CASSEGTGVPGELFF. DNA for the CDR3: TGTGCCAGCAGTGAGGGGACAGGGGTTCCCGGGGAGCTGTTTTTT. The chain combines TRBV2 with TRBJ2-2; 10 positions agree with TRBD1. Looked up from germline, CDR1 is SNHLY and CDR2 is FYNNEI. CDR3 length: 15 residues. V was pared by 3 bases and J by 6 bases, with 4 bases of the junction left unmatched.

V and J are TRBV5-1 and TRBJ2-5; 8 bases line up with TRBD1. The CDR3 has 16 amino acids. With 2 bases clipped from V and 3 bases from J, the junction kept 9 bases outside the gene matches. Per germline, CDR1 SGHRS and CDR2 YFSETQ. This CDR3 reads CASSLIPLTGEETQYF. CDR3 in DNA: TGCGCCAGCAGCTTAATCCCTCTGACAGGGGAAGAGACCCAGTACTTC.

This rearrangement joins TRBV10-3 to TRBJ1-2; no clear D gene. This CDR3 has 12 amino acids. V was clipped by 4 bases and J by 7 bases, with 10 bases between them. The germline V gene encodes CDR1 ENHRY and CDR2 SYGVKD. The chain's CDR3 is CAISAAEVGYTF. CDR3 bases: TGTGCCATCAGTGCCGCCGAGGTTGGCTACACCTTC.

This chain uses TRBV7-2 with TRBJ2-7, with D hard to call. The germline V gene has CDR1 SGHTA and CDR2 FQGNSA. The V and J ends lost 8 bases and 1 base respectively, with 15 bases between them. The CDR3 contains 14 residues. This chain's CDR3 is CASGQLPESYEQYF. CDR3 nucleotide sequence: TGTGCCAGCGGCCAACTTCCAGAGTCCTACGAGCAGTACTTC.

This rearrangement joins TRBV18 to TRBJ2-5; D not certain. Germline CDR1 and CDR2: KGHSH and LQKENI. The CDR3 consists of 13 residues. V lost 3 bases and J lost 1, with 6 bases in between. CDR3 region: CASSPLSQETQYF. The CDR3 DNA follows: TGTGCCAGCTCACCGTTGTCCCAAGAGACCCAGTACTTC.

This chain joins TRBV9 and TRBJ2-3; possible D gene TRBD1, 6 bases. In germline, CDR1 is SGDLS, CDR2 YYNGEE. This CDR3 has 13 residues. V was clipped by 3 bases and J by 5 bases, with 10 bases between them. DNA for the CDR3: TGTGCCAGCAGCGCGGACAGAATAGATACGCAGTATTTT. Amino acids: CASSADRIDTQYF.

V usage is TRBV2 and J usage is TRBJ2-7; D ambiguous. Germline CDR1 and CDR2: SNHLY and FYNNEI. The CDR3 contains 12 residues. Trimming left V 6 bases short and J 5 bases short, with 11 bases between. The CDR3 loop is CASRDDSDEQYF. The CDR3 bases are TGTGCCAGCAGGGATGACTCGGACGAGCAGTACTTC.

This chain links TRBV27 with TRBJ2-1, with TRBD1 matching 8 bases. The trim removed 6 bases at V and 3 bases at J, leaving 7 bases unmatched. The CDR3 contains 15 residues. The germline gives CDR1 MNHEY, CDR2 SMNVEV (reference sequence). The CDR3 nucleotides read TGTGCCAGCAGACCAGGACAGGGCATCTACAATGAGCAGTTCTTC. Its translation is CASRPGQGIYNEQFF.

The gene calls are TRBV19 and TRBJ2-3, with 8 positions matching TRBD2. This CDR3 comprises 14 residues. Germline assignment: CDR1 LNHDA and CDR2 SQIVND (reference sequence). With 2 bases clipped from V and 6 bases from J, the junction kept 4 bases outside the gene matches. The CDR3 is CASSISAGEDTQYF. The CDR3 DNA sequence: TGTGCCAGTAGTATATCAGCGGGAGAGGATACGCAGTATTTT.

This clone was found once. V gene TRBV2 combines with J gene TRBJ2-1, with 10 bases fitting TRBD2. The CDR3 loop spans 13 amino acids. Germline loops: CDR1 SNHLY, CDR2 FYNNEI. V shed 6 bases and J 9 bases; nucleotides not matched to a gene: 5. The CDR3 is CASRDRLAGEQFF. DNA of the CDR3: TGTGCCAGCAGGGATCGACTAGCGGGTGAGCAGTTCTTC.

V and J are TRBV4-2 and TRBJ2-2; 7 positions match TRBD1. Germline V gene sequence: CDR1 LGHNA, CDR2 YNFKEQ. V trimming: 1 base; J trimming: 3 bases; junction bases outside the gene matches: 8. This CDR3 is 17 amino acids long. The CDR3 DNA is TGTGCCAGCAGCCAAGTACAGGGACAGAAGTACACCGGGGAGCTGTTTTTT. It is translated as CASSQVQGQKYTGELFF.

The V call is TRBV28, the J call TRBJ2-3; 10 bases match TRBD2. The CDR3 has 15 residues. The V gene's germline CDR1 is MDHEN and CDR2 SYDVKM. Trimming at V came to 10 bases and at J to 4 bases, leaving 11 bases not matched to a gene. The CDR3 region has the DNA TGTGCCACCCTGAGTAGCGGGAGGTATCCAGATACGCAGTATTTT. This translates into CATLSSGRYPDTQYF.

CDR3 DNA sequence: TGTGCCAGCAGATTGGGGGACTTTCACTCCTACAATGAGCAGTTCTTC. Translated: CASRLGDFHSYNEQFF. This chain joins TRBV28 and TRBJ2-1, with a tentative D call TRBD2 (6 bases). Germline V CDR1 and CDR2: MDHEN, SYDVKM. Trimming removed 6 bases from V and 0 bases from J, with 15 bases in between. The CDR3 has 16 residues.